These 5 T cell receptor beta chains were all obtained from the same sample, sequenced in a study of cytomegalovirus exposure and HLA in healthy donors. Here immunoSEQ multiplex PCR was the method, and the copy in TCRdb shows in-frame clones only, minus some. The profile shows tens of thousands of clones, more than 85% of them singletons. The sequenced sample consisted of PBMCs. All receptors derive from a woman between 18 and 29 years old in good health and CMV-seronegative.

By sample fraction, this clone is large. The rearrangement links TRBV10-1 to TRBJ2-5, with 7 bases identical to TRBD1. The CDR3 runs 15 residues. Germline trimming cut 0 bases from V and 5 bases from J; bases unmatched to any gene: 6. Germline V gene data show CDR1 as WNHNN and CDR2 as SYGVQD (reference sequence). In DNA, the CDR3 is TGCGCCAGCAGTGAGTCGAGACAGGGAAAGGAGACCCAGTACTTC. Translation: CASSESRQGKETQYF.

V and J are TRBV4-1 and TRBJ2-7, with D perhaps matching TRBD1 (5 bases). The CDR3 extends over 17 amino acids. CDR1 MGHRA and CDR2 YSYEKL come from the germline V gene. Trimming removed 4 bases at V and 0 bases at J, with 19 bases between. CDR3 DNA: TGCGCCAGCAGCCCATCATTCGGTCAGGGCAGCTCCTACGAGCAGTACTTC. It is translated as CASSPSFGQGSSYEQYF.

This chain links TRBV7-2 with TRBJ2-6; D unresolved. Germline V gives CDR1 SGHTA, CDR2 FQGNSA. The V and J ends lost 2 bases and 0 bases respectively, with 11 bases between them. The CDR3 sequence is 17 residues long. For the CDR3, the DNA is TGTGCCAGCAGCTTAACACCTACAGTCTCTGGGGCCAACGTCCTGACTTTC. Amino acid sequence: CASSLTPTVSGANVLTF.

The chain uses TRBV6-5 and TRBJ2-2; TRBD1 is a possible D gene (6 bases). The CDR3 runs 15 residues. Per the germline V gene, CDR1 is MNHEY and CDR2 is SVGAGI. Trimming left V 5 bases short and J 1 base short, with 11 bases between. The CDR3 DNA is TGTGCCAGCAGTCCCCGGACAGAGAACACCGGGGAGCTGTTTTTT. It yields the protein CASSPRTENTGELFF.

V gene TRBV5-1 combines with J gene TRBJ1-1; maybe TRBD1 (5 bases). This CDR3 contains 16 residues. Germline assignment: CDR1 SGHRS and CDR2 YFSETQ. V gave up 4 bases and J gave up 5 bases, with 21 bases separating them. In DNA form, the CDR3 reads TGCGCCAGCAGCCTGTGGGGCAAAGGGCAGGTTACTGAAGCTTTCTTT. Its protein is CASSLWGKGQVTEAFF.